One sample yielded the 6 T cell receptor beta chains listed below, sequenced in a study of glioma-infiltrating T cells after dendritic cell vaccination. This table comes from immunoSEQ multiplex PCR, and its TCRdb copy is limited to in-frame clones, with some not included. The sample has about 73,000 clones, almost 85% seen once. Sequenced material: blood, taken before dendritic cell vaccination. These receptors were taken from a human donor with glioblastoma.

The gene calls are TRBV11-2 and TRBJ2-5; D is possibly TRBD2 (5 bases). Germline V gives CDR1 SGHAT, CDR2 FQNNGV. V was trimmed by 5 bases and J by 3 bases, leaving 10 bases between them. This CDR3 is built from 13 residues. The CDR3 DNA sequence: TGTGCCAGCAGCCCCTGGGAGAAAGAGACCCAGTACTTC. It yields the protein CASSPWEKETQYF.

The V call is TRBV4-1, the J call TRBJ1-5; D unclear. Germline CDR1 and CDR2: MGHRA and YSYEKL. V lost 0 bases to trimming and J lost 7 bases, with 10 bases between them. This CDR3 is built from 14 residues. The CDR3 protein is CASSQDPLAQPQHF. CDR3 DNA sequence: TGCGCCAGCAGCCAAGATCCATTGGCCCAGCCCCAGCATTTT.

This chain connects TRBV19 to TRBJ2-7; D is ambiguous. CDR1 and CDR2 (germline): LNHDA, SQIVND (reference sequence). The ends were cut back, 10 bases at V and 6 bases at J, with 28 bases in the middle. The CDR3 is 16 amino acids. The DNA of the CDR3 is TGTGCCACTCTACCAACGGCCTGGCCCCAGGTCTCCGAGCAGTACTTC. Translating it yields CATLPTAWPQVSEQYF.

The J gene is TRBJ1-1, the V gene TRBV10-3, with 8 bases matching TRBD1. With V trimmed by 2 bases and J by 7 bases, 3 bases remained unmatched. Germline loops: CDR1 ENHRY, CDR2 SYGVKD. The CDR3 is 13 amino acids. The CDR3 reads CAISEQGAGEAFF. The CDR3, as DNA: TGTGCCATCAGTGAGCAGGGGGCGGGTGAAGCTTTCTTT.

This chain connects TRBV6-1 to TRBJ2-3; 9 positions agree with TRBD2. V dropped 4 bases and J dropped 4; count of bases not matched to a gene: 9. The CDR3 is 16 amino acids. Per the germline V gene, CDR1 is MNHNS and CDR2 is SASEGT. The CDR3 loop is CASSGRSSGRPDTQYF. The DNA of the CDR3 is TGTGCCAGCAGTGGACGGAGTAGCGGGAGACCAGATACGCAGTATTTT.

The chain recombines TRBV5-1 with TRBJ1-6; perhaps TRBD1 as D (5 bases). CDR1 and CDR2 (germline): SGHRS, YFSETQ. The CDR3 spans 16 residues. The V end was cut by 5 bases, the J end by 0 bases, with 12 bases between. In DNA form, the CDR3 reads TGCGCCAGCAGGGGTCTAACAGGCTCCTATAATTCACCCCTCCACTTT. Protein product: CASRGLTGSYNSPLHF.